This T cell receptor (beta chain) originates from a study of cytomegalovirus exposure and HLA in healthy donors (dated by TCRdb to 2015 to 2018). Study-level background: An earlier analysis of roughly 500 of the donors reported 250 to 350 Gb of sequence data and around 120 million unique TCR beta sequences from roughly 180 million T cells. Among under 450 genotyped donors of the cohort, an average of around 240,000 unique TCR beta nucleotide sequences were sequenced per donor, about a sixth of them non-productive. The number of typed donors differed by locus: about 629-640 for A, B, C, DRB1 and DQB1; approximately 540 for DQA1; approximately 610 for DPA1; and around 470 for DPB1. To study patterns of TCR occurrence, a later analysis re-analyzed previously published TCR beta repertoires from 666 donors and added high-resolution HLA genotyping. A few DR-DQ haplotypes were treated as single units for association and clustering because of strong linkage in the cohort. The study profiled the T cell repertoires of 500 to 800 subjects by immunosequencing and related them to cytomegalovirus serostatus. Donor age, sex, ethnicity and CMV serostatus were compiled together with the repertoire data. To decide whether each TCR beta V gene segment behaved as functional or pseudogenic, an earlier analysis of fewer than 750 of the donors relied on high-throughput TCR beta sequencing. A separate validation cohort of over 95 different subjects was used in addition to the 666-subject first cohort. Rather than drawing on any new phenotypic data, the later analysis identified candidate immune exposures from TCR beta sequences and the way those sequences occurred across donors. About 300 gigabases of sequencing data and tens of millions of unique TCR sequences were included in an early release covering around 600 HLA-typed donors. The study combined high-throughput TCR immunosequencing, statistical association of individual TCRs with disease status, and machine learning to predict cytomegalovirus infection status. The study aimed to test whether cataloging public T cell receptors could reveal signatures of past pathogen exposure. In a later genetic analysis, genome-wide SNP genotypes for about three fifths of the roughly 670 donors were used, and that subset was treated as a discovery cohort. All discovery cohort repertoires had been generated using a single sequencing platform. Class I and class II HLA loci were covered by the typing at four-digit resolution. Of the roughly 400 genotyped donors, over 70% fell in the genetic ancestry cluster associated with self-reported Caucasian donors.

Between the V and J ends, shortened by 1 base and 9 bases respectively, the junction contains 7 bases. CDR1 and CDR2, per the germline V gene (reference sequence), are SGHNT and YYREEE. From the cysteine through the phenylalanine, the CDR3 covers 11 amino acids. Only CDR3 DNA remains: 33 bases, in frame from the first base. This clone appeared a few times. The antigen it binds to is not known. Base quality data are lacking; no much larger clone is found one base away. General study outcomes and caveats: When HLA alleles, especially DR and DQ, strongly co-occurred, attributing TCR associations to individual alleles was difficult. It was suggested by the authors that the approach could potentially be generalized to other disease states and immunological phenotypes. In a later analysis, most CMV-associated TCR beta chains were found to appear HLA-restricted, with HLA associations seemingly driven largely by CMV exposure. Cytomegalovirus status was reported to be diagnosed by the classifier with high specificity and sensitivity in both the original and validation cohorts. Because some donors lacked HLA typing at each locus, the association tests relied only on the typed subset. Compared with the approximately 600-donor mean, donors in an Asian-associated ancestry cluster had fewer N-insertions in productive TCRs, according to a later genetic analysis. CMV serostatus was the only immune exposure information available for the cohort. A later analysis found that TCR association rates varied across HLA loci, with DRB1 alleles showing the most associated TCRs and HLA-C alleles the fewest. In vitro tests confirmed that a few of the cytomegalovirus-associated TCR beta chains recognize cytomegalovirus antigens. Because counts were too low, seventeen rarely observed V segments, including chromosome 9 orphons, were excluded from the earlier analysis of 587 of the donors. In a later analysis, HLA-associated TCR beta chains showed more clonal expansion and lower generation probabilities than non-associated chains that were equally common. In a later analysis, several top co-occurrence clusters were reported to appear linked to parvovirus B19, influenza, CMV and Epstein-Barr virus. In an earlier analysis of about 600 of the donors, most TCR beta V segments appeared in productive rearrangements about 90% or about 30% of the time, broadly matching IMGT annotations. Only TCR beta chains were sequenced in this cohort, and the absence of alpha or paired-chain data limited detectable features. A further reported finding was that TCR beta sequences accurately predicted the HLA-A and HLA-B alleles for most subjects in the first cohort. Most TCR sequences were observed very rarely across donors, whereas some public TCRs were present in many individuals. Correlated functional status among segregating V segments might reflect linkage disequilibrium, but an unknown experimental factor could not be ruled out. Specific HLA alleles were associated with about 17,000 TCR beta sequences at a false discovery rate of 0.05 in a later analysis. A later genetic analysis associated a missense DCLRE1C variant with V-gene and J-gene trimming of TCR beta chains, and an independent cohort replicated the association. Some IMGT-functional V segments, including TRBV6-2 and TRBV6-3, could not be distinguished by the 87-base-pair reads and were therefore excluded. The presence/absence analyses assumed that sequencing depth was roughly uniform across donors, and that assumption may not be true. The study gave a list of around 170 TCR beta chains associated with cytomegalovirus. The sequencing pipeline was judged likely to have produced a cluster of highly shared sequence variants as a technical artifact.

In total, over 600 healthy bone marrow donors made up the cohort. Cohort members were all nominally healthy when sampled, although unrecorded immune exposures were likely present. The donor was CMV seropositive and was included in the group of 250 to 300 seropositive cohort members. Every donor gave a peripheral blood sample, and the peripheral blood mononuclear cells from that sample were used for TCR beta sequencing. The Qiagen DNeasy Blood Extraction Kit was used to extract genomic DNA from the blood cell samples. The protocol used for the library was the immunoSEQ multiplex PCR assay. For the multiplex PCR, a mixture combining 60 forward primers for TCR Vbeta segments and 13 reverse primers for TCR Jbeta segments was used. A multiplex PCR assay on genomic DNA amplified the CDR3 region of rearranged TCR beta genes. The amplified TCR beta libraries were sequenced on the Illumina HiSeq System as 87-base-pair reads. For the original study's pipeline: A later analysis tallied around 80 million unique TCR beta chains across the approximately 670 repertoires, and some 12 million of those chains were shared by two or more donors. A nearest-neighbor algorithm error-corrected the raw reads and collapsed the reads into unique sequences, merging closely related sequences to remove PCR and sequencing errors. Alignment of CDR3 sequences to IMGT reference sequences was used to assign V, D and J gene segments. Each retained sequence needed at least a six-nucleotide match to both a V gene segment and a J gene segment. A rearrangement counted as productive if the CDR3 had no stop codons and remained in frame with V and J, and every other rearrangement counted as non-productive. CDR3 was defined by IMGT convention, running from the second conserved V-encoded cysteine to the conserved J-encoded phenylalanine. In an earlier analysis of roughly 610 of the donors, sequences lacking an unambiguous match to a single V gene segment were excluded. An earlier analysis of just under 600 of the donors called V segments functional above 56.7% productive rearrangements and segregating when the between-donor standard deviation exceeded 5%. A statistical classification framework was developed to diagnose cytomegalovirus status using the catalog of TCR beta chain sequences. In a later analysis, V and J genes were assigned by comparing TCR nucleotide sequences against IMGT/GENE-DB human TR gene sequences. The TCRdist pipeline was used in a later analysis to assign CDR3 sequences and most-parsimonious VDJ recombination scenarios. In a later analysis, each TCR beta chain was defined by its CDR3 amino acid sequence together with its V-gene family, and reads lacking a unique V-gene family were excluded. In a later analysis, some 600 highly shared, low-generation-probability nucleotide sequences were removed to address suspected cross-contamination and a sequencing artifact. A later analysis calculated a clonal expansion index for each public chain from normalized within-repertoire ranks of inferred template counts. A later analysis computed generation probabilities with a VDJ recombination model fitted to out-of-frame rearrangements, and checked the results against IGoR. In a later analysis, hypergeometric tests were used to score TCR-TCR, TCR-HLA and TCR-CMV co-occurrence, with a repertoire-size bias correction applied to TCR pairs. To estimate false discovery rates, a later analysis permuted the HLA or CMV assignments 20 times. A later analysis grouped co-occurring TCRs with DBSCAN, adding TCRdist sequence similarity when clustering within HLA-allele-positive subsets. For co-occurrence clustering, repertoires with fewer than 30,000 or more than 120,000 public chains were excluded, along with roughly 5 repertoires with anomalous nucleotide sharing. TCRdb retrieved this table from immuneACCESS and kept in-frame rearrangements only. Not all clones are present; in checked studies, unresolved V genes account for under half, and no reason is known for the remainder. The V and J calls and clone size come from that table; D and trimming were worked out from the DNA. For this sample the table gives about 170,000 clones, of which roughly 67% were detected only once. Under 5.5% of the sample is in the top ten clones.

Sequenced: PBMCs. This receptor was taken from a woman aged 18-29 years in good health and CMV-seropositive. The chain was built from TRBV5-4 and TRBJ1-2; too little of a D gene remains to name it. The bases read TGTGCCAGCAGCTTGACCGGTAGCTACACCTTC. This codes for CASSLTGSYTF. Here the CDR3 is joined to the reference TRBV5-4 and TRBJ1-2 genes, and the full variable domain is: ETGVTQSPTHLIKTRGQQVTLRCSSQSGHNTVSWYQQALGQGPQFIFQYYREEENGRGNFPPRFSGLQFPNYSSELNVNALELDDSALYLCASSLTGSYTFGSGTRLTVV.